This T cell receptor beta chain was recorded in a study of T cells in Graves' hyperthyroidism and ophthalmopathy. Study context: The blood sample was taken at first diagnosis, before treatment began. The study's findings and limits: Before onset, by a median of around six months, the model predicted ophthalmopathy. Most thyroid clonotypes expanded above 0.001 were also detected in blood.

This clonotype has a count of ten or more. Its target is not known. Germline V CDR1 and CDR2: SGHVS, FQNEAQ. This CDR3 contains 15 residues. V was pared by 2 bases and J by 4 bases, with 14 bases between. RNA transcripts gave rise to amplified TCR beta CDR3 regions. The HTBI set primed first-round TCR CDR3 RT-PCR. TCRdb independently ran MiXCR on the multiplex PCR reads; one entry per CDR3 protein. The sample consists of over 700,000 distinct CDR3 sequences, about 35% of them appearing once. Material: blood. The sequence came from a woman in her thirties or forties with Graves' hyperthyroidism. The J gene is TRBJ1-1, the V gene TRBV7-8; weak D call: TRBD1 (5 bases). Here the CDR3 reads CASSLRYDGGTEAFF. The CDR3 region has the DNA TGTGCCAGCAGCTTAAGGTACGACGGGGGCACTGAAGCTTTCTTT.